Each of the 10 T cell receptor beta chains below was sequenced from the same sample in a study of cytomegalovirus exposure and HLA in healthy donors. The PCR ran on 60 Vbeta and 13 Jbeta primers. Assay used: immunoSEQ multiplex PCR; TCRdb lists only in-frame clones, some missing. This repertoire includes under 200,000 clones. The sequencing input was PBMCs. Receptors were obtained from a man aged 25-45 years in good health and CMV-seronegative.

The chain has TRBV27 and TRBJ1-1; 7 nucleotides agree with TRBD1. CDR1 MNHEY and CDR2 SMNVEV come from the germline V gene (reference sequence). Trimming cost V 0 bases and J 12 bases; bases outside gene matches: 10. The CDR3 length is 14 residues. The CDR3 DNA follows: TGTGCCAGCAGTTTATCACCAGGGGGACCTTCCCCTTTCTTT. Its protein is CASSLSPGGPSPFF.

The chain combines TRBV11-2 with TRBJ1-3, with D possibly TRBD1 on 5 matching bases. V lost 5 bases to trimming and J lost 0 bases, with 14 bases between them. The germline CDR1 and CDR2 sequences are SGHAT and FQNNGV. The CDR3 totals 16 residues. Written as DNA, the CDR3 is TGTGCCAGCAGCATCTCCGGGGGGGACTCTGGAAACACCATATATTTT. This encodes CASSISGGDSGNTIYF.

The genes are TRBV9 and TRBJ2-3; the match to TRBD2 covers 10 bases. CDR3 size: 15 residues. Germline trimming cut 5 bases from V and 5 bases from J; bases unmatched to any gene: 8. Germline V gives CDR1 SGDLS, CDR2 YYNGEE. The CDR3 DNA reads TGTGCCAGCAGTTCTAGCGGGAGTTCCCTAGATACGCAGTATTTT. It is translated as CASSSSGSSLDTQYF.

V usage is TRBV28 and J usage is TRBJ2-7; 7 nucleotides line up with TRBD2. The CDR3 extends over 16 amino acids. The germline CDR1 and CDR2 sequences are MDHEN and SYDVKM. After removal of 4 bases from V and 0 bases from J, the junction contained 9 bases not matched to a gene. CDR3 loop: CASSSTLAASSYEQYF. CDR3 nucleotides: TGTGCCAGCAGTTCGACTCTAGCGGCGAGCTCCTACGAGCAGTACTTC. The whole variable domain, filled in from reference TRBV28 and TRBJ2-7, reads DVKVTQSSRYLVKRTGEKVFLECVQDMDHENMFWYRQDPGLGLRLIYFSYDVKMKEKGDIPEGYSVSREKKERFSLILESASTNQTSMYLCASSSTLAASSYEQYFGPGTRLTVT.

This sequence joins TRBV29-1 and TRBJ1-2; possibly TRBD1 for D (5 bases). The CDR3 contains 13 residues. Per germline, CDR1 SQVTM and CDR2 ANQGSEA. Trimming removed 1 base at V and 1 base at J, with 7 bases between. For the CDR3, the DNA is TGCAGCGTTGAAGGACAGATTAACTATGGCTACACCTTC. This sequence encodes CSVEGQINYGYTF.

About this clone: Additional DNA sequences in this sample encode the identical CDR3. The chain is built from TRBV5-4 and TRBJ2-2; 10 nucleotides align to TRBD1. The CDR3 loop spans 15 amino acids. With 3 bases clipped from V and 3 bases from J, the junction kept 2 bases outside the gene matches. Germline CDR1 and CDR2: SGHNT and YYREEE (reference sequence). The CDR3 DNA reads TGTGCCAGCAGCTCCGGGACAGGGGACACCGGGGAGCTGTTTTTT. It codes for CASSSGTGDTGELFF.

The chain carries TRBV10-2 and TRBJ1-5; 10 bases match TRBD1. After removal of 3 bases from V and 5 bases from J, the junction contained 4 bases not matched to a gene. Looked up from germline, CDR1 is WSHSY and CDR2 is SAAADI. CDR3 length: 15 amino acids. The CDR3 DNA reads as TGCGCCAGCAGTGATAGACAGGGGGCTCATCAGCCCCAGCATTTT. It encodes CASSDRQGAHQPQHF.

This rearrangement joins TRBV5-1 to TRBJ1-5; D remains ambiguous. This CDR3 comprises 15 residues. The germline V and J ends were trimmed by 0 bases and 4 bases, with 11 bases remaining between them. Germline V gives CDR1 SGHRS, CDR2 YFSETQ. This CDR3 reads CASSLDGEGNQPQHF. The CDR3 bases are TGCGCCAGCAGCTTGGACGGGGAAGGTAATCAGCCCCAGCATTTT.

The rearrangement links TRBV27 to TRBJ1-2; a possible D gene is TRBD1 (5 bases). V was cut by 2 bases and J by 3 bases, with 10 bases left in between. CDR3 length: 14 amino acids. Germline assignment: CDR1 MNHEY and CDR2 SMNVEV (reference sequence). The DNA of the CDR3 is TGTGCCAGCAGTTTAAGGGGTATAGACTATGGCTACACCTTC. This translates into CASSLRGIDYGYTF.

The V call is TRBV27, the J call TRBJ1-2, with D possibly TRBD1 on 5 matching bases. The CDR3 sequence is 14 residues long. Germline loops: CDR1 MNHEY, CDR2 SMNVEV (reference sequence). Trimming took 3 bases from V and 7 from J, leaving 15 bases between them. The CDR3 reads CASSFLDSLGGYTF. DNA of the CDR3: TGTGCCAGCAGTTTCTTAGACAGTTTAGGTGGCTACACCTTC.